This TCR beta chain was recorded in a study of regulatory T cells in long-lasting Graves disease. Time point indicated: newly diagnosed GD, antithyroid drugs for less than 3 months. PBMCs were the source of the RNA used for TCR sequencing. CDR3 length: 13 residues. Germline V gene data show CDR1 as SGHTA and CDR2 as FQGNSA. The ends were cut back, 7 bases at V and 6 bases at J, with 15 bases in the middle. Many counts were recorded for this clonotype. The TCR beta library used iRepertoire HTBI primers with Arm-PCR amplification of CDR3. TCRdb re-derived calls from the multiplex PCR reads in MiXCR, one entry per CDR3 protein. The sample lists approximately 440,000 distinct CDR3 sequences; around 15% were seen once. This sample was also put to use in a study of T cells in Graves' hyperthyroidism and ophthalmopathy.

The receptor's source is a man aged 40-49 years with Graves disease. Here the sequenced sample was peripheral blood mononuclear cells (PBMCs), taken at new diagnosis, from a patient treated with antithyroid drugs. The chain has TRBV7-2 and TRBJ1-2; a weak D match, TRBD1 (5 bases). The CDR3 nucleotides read TGTGCCAGCACCCTAGCGGGGACGGATGGCTACACCTTC. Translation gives CASTLAGTDGYTF.